This T cell receptor (beta chain) derives from a study of T cell repertoires in cytomegalovirus infection. Study information: Epitope selection comprised recently identified HLA-C-restricted CMV epitopes and well-studied HLA-B-restricted CMV epitopes. Signatures in public TCR beta sequences pointed to both CMV infection and matching HLA type. Findings of the study overall: Individuals carrying CMV plus the relevant HLA were identified by cumulative frequency of public TCR beta families. HLA-C-restricted CMV-specific TCR beta clonotypes prevailed in the ex vivo response.

TCRdb re-derived calls from the reads in MiXCR, one entry per CDR3 protein. The table shows 250,000 to 300,000 distinct CDR3 sequences, with less than 25% occurring only once. The CDR3 extends over 11 amino acids. Between the trimmed V and J ends, which lost 8 bases and 6 bases, there was a span of 8 bases. Germline V gene sequence: CDR1 MDHEN, CDR2 SYDVKM. Points on this clonotype: Its antigen is unknown.

This receptor was taken from a human donor in good health (CMV status not recorded). Some clones in this sample may be carry-over from other donors' samples. The chain uses TRBV28 and TRBJ2-1; D not certain. This material consisted of cultured PBMCs, taken from culture after CMV antigen stimulation. Written as DNA, the CDR3 is TGTGCCAGCTCTTCCCCCAATGAGCAGTTCTTC. Translation: CASSSPNEQFF. The entire variable domain, with the rest obtained from reference TRBV28 and TRBJ2-1, is as follows: DVKVTQSSRYLVKRTGEKVFLECVQDMDHENMFWYRQDPGLGLRLIYFSYDVKMKEKGDIPEGYSVSREKKERFSLILESASTNQTSMYLCASSSPNEQFFGPGTRLTVL.